The 28 T cell receptor beta chains given below trace back to one sample, sequenced in a study of cytomegalovirus exposure and HLA in healthy donors (dated by TCRdb to 2016 to 2017). To prepare the library, the immunoSEQ multiplex PCR assay was applied. For the multiplex PCR, a mixture combining 60 forward primers for TCR Vbeta segments and 13 reverse primers for TCR Jbeta segments was used. TCRdb re-hosts the immuneACCESS table, in-frame sequences only. Its copies lack some clones; in the studies checked, an unresolved V gene accounts for under half of them, and the cause for the rest is not known. The sample table records around 150,000 clones; under 70% of these occur just once. The top ten hold about 9.4% of the sample. The specimen sequenced was PBMCs. These receptors were obtained from a young man in good health and CMV-seropositive.

The CDR3 here is CASSRPVGQGATEAFF. CDR3 coding DNA: TGCGCCAGCAGCCGCCCAGTGGGACAGGGGGCAACTGAAGCTTTCTTT. V gene TRBV4-1 combines with J gene TRBJ1-1; 12 bases fit TRBD1. V lost 4 bases, J lost 5 bases, and 8 bases stayed unmatched. This CDR3 has 16 residues. Germline V CDR1 and CDR2: MGHRA, YSYEKL.

This clone showed up just once. The genes are TRBV4-1 and TRBJ2-1; 8 bases line up with TRBD2. Germline assignment: CDR1 MGHRA and CDR2 YSYEKL. The CDR3 has 17 amino acids. Germline trimming cut 4 bases from V and 0 bases from J; bases unmatched to any gene: 8. CDR3 loop: CASSPSSGRSSYNEQFF. CDR3 nucleotides: TGCGCCAGCAGCCCCTCGAGCGGGAGAAGCTCCTACAATGAGCAGTTCTTC.

This chain connects TRBV9 to TRBJ2-1; 12 positions match TRBD2. The CDR3 is made up of 14 amino acids. With 0 bases clipped from V and 15 bases from J, the junction kept 7 bases outside the gene matches. Germline V gene data show CDR1 as SGDLS and CDR2 as YYNGEE. CDR3 sequence (DNA): TGTGCCAGCAGCGTAGACCTAGCGGGAGGGCCGCCGTTCTTC. Translating gives CASSVDLAGGPPFF.

The chain carries TRBV10-1 and TRBJ2-5, with 8 bases aligning to TRBD1. Trimming took 3 bases from V and 5 from J; bases not matched to a gene: 11. CDR1 and CDR2 from the germline V gene are WNHNN and SYGVQD (reference sequence). The CDR3 runs to 16 residues. CDR3 sequence reads: CASSDPAAGGLETQYF. CDR3 bases: TGCGCCAGCAGTGATCCCGCCGCAGGGGGCCTGGAGACCCAGTACTTC.

V usage is TRBV6-5 and J usage is TRBJ2-7; D is undetermined. Germline V lookup: CDR1 MNHEY, CDR2 SVGAGI. The CDR3 is 12 residues long. The germline V and J ends were trimmed by 8 bases and 2 bases, with 10 bases remaining between them. CDR3 amino acids: CASLAETYEQYF. CDR3 coding DNA: TGTGCCAGCTTGGCAGAAACCTACGAGCAGTACTTC.

This rearrangement joins TRBV10-3 to TRBJ2-7; 10 bases align to TRBD1. The length of the CDR3 is 15 residues. J gave up 6 bases and V 0 bases, and 5 bases lay outside the gene matches. CDR1 and CDR2 (germline): ENHRY, SYGVKD. The CDR3 DNA is TGTGCCATCAGTGAGTCGGGACAGGGGTCTATCGAGCAGTACTTC. Amino acids: CAISESGQGSIEQYF.

This sequence joins TRBV19 and TRBJ2-7, with 7 bases aligning to TRBD2. There are 13 residues in the CDR3. Trimming removed 10 bases from V and 0 bases from J; junction bases left unmatched: 6. Per germline, CDR1 LNHDA and CDR2 SQIVND (reference sequence). CDR3 sequence: CATLGGSSYEQYF. The CDR3 bases are TGTGCCACCCTTGGCGGGAGCTCCTACGAGCAGTACTTC.

The chain uses TRBV19 and TRBJ2-6; TRBD1 might be the D (5 bases). Trimming removed 4 bases at V and 2 bases at J, with 21 bases between. The germline V gene encodes CDR1 LNHDA and CDR2 SQIVND (reference sequence). This CDR3 region has 19 residues. The CDR3 reads CASSRGSLAGLTGANVLTF. The CDR3 DNA follows: TGTGCCAGTAGTAGGGGATCTTTGGCAGGGTTAACTGGGGCCAACGTCCTGACTTTC.

This clone appeared a few times. The gene calls are TRBV6-1 and TRBJ2-3; D not resolved. The V and J ends lost 1 base and 5 bases respectively, with 4 bases between them. This CDR3 contains 12 residues. The germline CDR1 and CDR2 sequences are MNHNS and SASEGT. The CDR3 reads CASSEDIDTQYF. CDR3 sequence (DNA): TGTGCCAGCAGTGAAGATATAGATACGCAGTATTTT.

The chain joins TRBV29-1 to TRBJ2-7, with a possible D match to TRBD1 (6 bases). Germline values: CDR1 SQVTM, CDR2 ANQGSEA. The length of the CDR3 is 13 residues. V lost 7 bases and J lost 5, with 18 bases in between. CDR3 DNA: TGCAGCGCCAGAAGAGACAGGAGCAACGAGCAGTACTTC. It codes for CSARRDRSNEQYF.

The chain has TRBV6-5 and TRBJ2-7; D not certain. Deletions cut 5 bases from V and 3 bases from J, with 11 bases between. The CDR3 is 13 amino acids. Germline V gene data show CDR1 as MNHEY and CDR2 as SVGAGI. CDR3 residues: CASSPPGYYEQYF. CDR3 coding DNA: TGTGCCAGCAGTCCCCCGGGTTACTACGAGCAGTACTTC.

This chain's CDR3 is CASSEYGSWEANYGYTF. CDR3 in DNA: TGTGCCAGCAGTGAATACGGTTCTTGGGAGGCGAACTATGGCTACACCTTC. The chain couples TRBV2 to TRBJ1-2; D uncertain. The V end was cut by 2 bases, the J end by 2 bases, with 18 bases between. This CDR3 has 17 residues. CDR1 and CDR2 (germline): SNHLY, FYNNEI.

The rearrangement links TRBV30 to TRBJ2-7, with D perhaps matching TRBD2 (7 bases). CDR1 and CDR2 (germline): GTSNPN, SVGIG (reference sequence). This CDR3 has 16 amino acids. V lost 7 bases to trimming and J lost 6 bases, with 28 bases between them. This chain's CDR3 is CASRRKGGQGYGEQYF. The CDR3 DNA follows: TGTGCCTCGAGGAGGAAGGGGGGGCAGGGGTACGGCGAGCAGTACTTC.

This clone was seen a few times. The chain has TRBV6-4 and TRBJ2-2; TRBD2 matches at 7 bases. The CDR3 covers 16 residues. J was trimmed by 6 bases and V by 0 bases; bases with no gene match: 7. Germline CDR1 is MRHNA and CDR2 is SNTAGT. The CDR3 spells CASSDSSGGTAGELFF. CDR3 nucleotides: TGTGCCAGCAGTGACTCTTCGGGGGGAACGGCCGGGGAGCTGTTTTTT.

The chain combines TRBV18 with TRBJ2-5; the D is unclear. Germline-derived CDR1 and CDR2 are KGHSH and LQKENI. The V and J ends lost 2 bases and 3 bases respectively, with 7 bases between them. This CDR3 is 13 amino acids long. The CDR3 DNA is TGTGCCAGCTCACCAACGAGCGAAGAGACCCAGTACTTC. Protein sequence: CASSPTSEETQYF.

The chain recombines TRBV27 with TRBJ2-7; 9 nucleotides agree with TRBD2. The CDR3 is 15 residues long. Germline V lookup: CDR1 MNHEY, CDR2 SMNVEV (reference sequence). The ends lost 6 bases at V and 0 bases at J; junction bases unmatched: 6. As DNA, the CDR3 is TGTGCCAGCAGGATTAGCGGGGGCAGCTCCTACGAGCAGTACTTC. This translates into CASRISGGSSYEQYF.

The chain joins TRBV18 to TRBJ2-1; 9 bases match TRBD2. V lost 0 bases to trimming and J lost 3 bases; unmatched junction nucleotides: 9. Germline assignment: CDR1 KGHSH and CDR2 LQKENI. The CDR3 runs 18 residues. In DNA, the CDR3 is TGTGCCAGCTCACCACCGGTAGGGCGGGAGGGCCTCTACAATGAGCAGTTCTTC. Residues: CASSPPVGREGLYNEQFF.

This clone was seen a few times. V gene TRBV2 combines with J gene TRBJ2-4; unclear D gene. The CDR3 loop spans 10 amino acids. The V gene's germline CDR1 is SNHLY and CDR2 FYNNEI. CDR3 sequence: CAVSRDIQYF. The CDR3 DNA reads as TGTGCAGTGAGCCGGGACATTCAGTACTTC.

For the CDR3, the DNA is TGCGCCAGCAGCTTGGAGGGGACAGGGGGCTATGGGGCCAACGTCCTGACTTTC. It encodes CASSLEGTGGYGANVLTF. The chain uses TRBV5-1 and TRBJ2-6; 12 bases align to TRBD1. The CDR3 has 18 residues. The junction had 4 bases not matched to a gene; V was cut back by 0 bases and J by 3 bases. Germline V gene sequence: CDR1 SGHRS, CDR2 YFSETQ.

The table lists this clone with a few counts. Other DNA sequences in the sample encode the same CDR3. This chain links TRBV28 with TRBJ1-5; D is unclear. V gave up 7 bases and J gave up 10 bases, with 11 bases separating them. The germline gives CDR1 MDHEN, CDR2 SYDVKM. CDR3 size: 11 residues. The CDR3 protein is CASTNSRPQHF. In DNA, the CDR3 is TGTGCCAGCACTAATAGTCGTCCCCAGCATTTT.

Concerning this clone itself: One junction end does not reproduce the germline sequence, and a read error may be involved. The V gene is TRBV7-7, the J gene TRBJ2-1; 7 nucleotides agree with TRBD1. The CDR3 spans 12 residues. Germline CDR1 reads SSHAT; CDR2 reads FNYEAQ (reference sequence). CDR3: CASSPQGIEQFF. DNA for the CDR3: TGTGCTAGCAGCCCACAGGGGATTGAGCAGTTCTTC.

The genes are TRBV6-5 and TRBJ2-3, with a tentative D call TRBD1 (7 bases). Trimming pared 5 bases from V and 3 bases from J, leaving 15 bases between. Germline V lookup: CDR1 MNHEY, CDR2 SVGAGI. The CDR3 covers 15 residues. The CDR3 DNA is TGTGCCAGCAGTCAGCGGGCAGGGGGTACAGATACGCAGTATTTT. It codes for CASSQRAGGTDTQYF.

The gene calls are TRBV14 and TRBJ2-7; a possible D gene is TRBD2 (6 bases). The V gene lost 1 base and the J gene lost 4 bases, with 11 bases spanning the gap. CDR3 length: 14 amino acids. The germline gives CDR1 SGHDN, CDR2 FVKESK. The chain's CDR3 is CASSQALGRYEQYF. CDR3 nucleotides: TGTGCCAGCAGCCAAGCCTTAGGGAGGTACGAGCAGTACTTC. Using reference TRBV14 and TRBJ2-7 for the parts outside the CDR3, the full variable domain is EAGVTQFPSHSVIEKGQTVTLRCDPISGHDNLYWYRRVMGKEIKFLLHFVKESKQDESGMPNNRFLAERTGGTYSTLKVQPAELEDSGVYFCASSQALGRYEQYFGPGTRLTVT.

This clone came up a few times. The CDR3 sequence: CASTLRQGPKYETQYF. The CDR3 DNA reads TGTGCCAGCACCCTGAGACAGGGCCCGAAATATGAGACCCAGTACTTC. The chain carries TRBV7-2 and TRBJ2-5, with 7 bases fitting TRBD1. Per the germline V gene, CDR1 is SGHTA and CDR2 is FQGNSA. This CDR3 has 16 amino acids. J gave up 5 bases and V 7 bases, and 16 bases lay outside the gene matches.

The gene calls are TRBV11-3 and TRBJ2-3; D is unclear. Germline V gene data show CDR1 as SGHNT and CDR2 as YENEEA. The CDR3 contains 14 residues. Trimming left V 1 base short and J 2 bases short, with 7 bases between. DNA of the CDR3: TGTGCCAGCAGCTTAGGCGAATCCACAGATACGCAGTATTTT. Amino acid sequence: CASSLGESTDTQYF.

The chain uses TRBV5-1 and TRBJ2-3; possibly TRBD2 for D (5 bases). V dropped 3 bases and J dropped 6 bases, with 14 bases sitting between them. CDR1 is SGHRS, CDR2 YFSETQ, per germline. There are 14 residues in the CDR3. CDR3 protein: CASSSGRPADTQYF. For the CDR3, the DNA is TGCGCCAGCAGCTCGGGAAGACCGGCGGATACGCAGTATTTT.

The chain carries TRBV27 and TRBJ2-2; a possible D gene is TRBD1 (6 bases). The CDR3 has 15 amino acids. V shed 7 bases and J shed 3 bases, with 15 bases lying between them. CDR1 and CDR2 from the germline V gene are MNHEY and SMNVEV (reference sequence). The CDR3 DNA reads as TGTGCCAGCACCCGGACAGTGTGGGACACCGGGGAGCTGTTTTTT. The encoded protein is CASTRTVWDTGELFF.

This clone was seen only a few times. V usage is TRBV19 and J usage is TRBJ1-4; D ambiguous. Germline CDR1 is LNHDA and CDR2 is SQIVND (reference sequence). The length of the CDR3 is 13 residues. The V end lost 6 bases, the J end lost 5 bases, and 10 bases lay between the germline ends. The CDR3 is CASSLPLNEKLFF. In nucleotides, the CDR3 is TGTGCCAGTAGCCTCCCTCTAAATGAAAAACTGTTTTTT.